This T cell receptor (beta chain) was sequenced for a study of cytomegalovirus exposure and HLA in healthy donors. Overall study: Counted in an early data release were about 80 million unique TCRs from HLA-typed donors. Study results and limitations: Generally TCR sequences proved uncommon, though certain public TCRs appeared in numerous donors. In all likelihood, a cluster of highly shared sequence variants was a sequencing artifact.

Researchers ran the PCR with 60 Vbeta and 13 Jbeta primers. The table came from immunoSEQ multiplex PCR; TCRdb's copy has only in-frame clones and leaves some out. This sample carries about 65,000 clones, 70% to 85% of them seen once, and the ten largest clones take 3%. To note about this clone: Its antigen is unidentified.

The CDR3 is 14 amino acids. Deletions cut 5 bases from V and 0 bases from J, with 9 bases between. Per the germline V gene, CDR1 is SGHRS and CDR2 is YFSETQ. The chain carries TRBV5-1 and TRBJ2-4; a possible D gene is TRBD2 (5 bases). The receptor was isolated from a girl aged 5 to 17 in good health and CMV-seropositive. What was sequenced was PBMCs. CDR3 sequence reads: CASSEGSAKNIQYF. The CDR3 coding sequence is TGCGCCAGCAGTGAGGGCTCAGCCAAAAACATTCAGTACTTC.